This T cell receptor (beta chain) is drawn from a study of T cells in pancreatic ductal adenocarcinoma. General observations from the study: No significant tumor-blood clonality difference; means were about 0.1 and 0.07. Unique clonotypes were about 8-fold more numerous in blood than in tumor.

Clones were sequenced by immunoSEQ multiplex PCR, and TCRdb holds only the in-frame ones, with some missing. The sample contains 85,000 to 120,000 clones, about 95% of which appear only once. The CDR3 runs 13 residues. Germline values: CDR1 SSHAT, CDR2 FNYEAQ (reference sequence). The V end was cut by 3 bases, the J end by 4 bases, with 7 bases between. On this clone itself: What it recognizes is unknown.

No neoadjuvant therapy was given to the selected pancreatic ductal adenocarcinoma patients before their surgery. The receptor's source is a human donor with pancreatic ductal adenocarcinoma. Sequencing was carried out using PBMCs. The chain combines TRBV7-7 with TRBJ2-1, with D possibly matching TRBD1 (6 bases). DNA for the CDR3: TGTGCCAGCAGCTTGGACAGTTACAATGAGCAGTTCTTC. Amino acid sequence: CASSLDSYNEQFF.